A single T cell receptor (beta chain) is shown here with its context. This clone was seen only once. It lacks a known antigen. No much larger clonotype is one base removed from it; base qualities were not supplied. TCRbeta CDR3 regions were amplified from genomic DNA using the immunoSEQ Assay, a bias-controlled multiplex PCR. Concerning the study's data processing: The number of nucleated cells in each sample was estimated by amplification of reference gene primers within the assay. To quantify the absolute abundance of each unique TCRbeta CDR3 rearrangement, sequence reads were collapsed and filtered. For each sample, productive Simpson clonality was calculated by taking the square root of Simpson's diversity index across productive rearrangements. This is the immuneACCESS table as TCRdb keeps it, with only in-frame sequences that have V and J called. A part of the clones is gone; compared with another copy, unresolved V genes explain less than half, and the rest is unexplained. The V and J calls and clone size come from that table; D and trimming were worked out from the DNA. In this sample the table shows 90,000 to 110,000 clones, 80% to 85% of which occur a single time. The top ten clonotypes cover over 35% of the sample.

This sample is part of a study of blood T cell repertoires in COVID-19 (TCRdb year 2020). Study-level background: The collaborator samples originated in the United States, Italy and Spain and spanned the acute and convalescent phases of COVID-19. Subjects who had been exposed to COVID-19, were actively infected with it, or had recovered from it provided the deeply sampled blood TCRbeta repertoires that made up the dataset. The prospective study material was composed of cDNA or gDNA derived from T cells, B-cell-depleted T cells, or PBMCs. Where HLA class I and class II types were available, the types were taken from metadata supplied by the sample provider, not from assay-based typing. Samples came from the ongoing ImmuneRACE study (first 160 participants) plus 1,254 subjects from 6 global collaborators. A freely available public database, intended as a resource for researchers studying the immune response to SARS-CoV-2, is where the repertoires were released. Sample metadata almost always included a de-identified subject ID, COVID-19 status, age in years and sex. Results and caveats for the whole study, not just this receptor: How much clinical and demographic metadata was included differed by source and by participant, and the metadata was provided uncurated.

Whole blood was collected in K2EDTA tubes by collaborating institutions according to the institutions' own protocols. For TCRbeta analysis, collaborator samples were shipped as frozen whole blood, as isolated PBMCs, or as DNA extracted from either sample type. The CDR3, cysteine through phenylalanine, is 14 amino acids long. Of all the DNA, just the CDR3 is kept, 42 bases in frame from base 1. CDR1 KGHSH and CDR2 LQKENI were looked up in the germline V gene. The trim is 3 bases for V and 2 bases for J, with a gap of 10 bases between the germline ends. The chain is made from TRBV18 and TRBJ2-5; 5 matching bases give a weak D call of TRBD1. Material for sequencing was peripheral blood. The sequence came from a man aged 80 or over with acute or convalescent COVID-19. The DNA is TGTGCCAGCTCACCCCGACAGAAACAAGAGACCCAGTACTTC. It codes for CASSPRQKQETQYF.